This T cell receptor (beta chain) originates from a study of identical twins. Study observations and caveats: Fewer insertions were carried by abundant cord blood beta clonotypes, but none was seen in memory repertoires. Some out-of-frame alpha sequences were shared by twins, and these showed excess low generation probability.

TCRdb recomputed calls from the 5' RACE reads with MiXCR, one row per CDR3 protein. The top ten hold 8.8% of the sample, which has approximately 230,000 distinct CDR3 sequences, over 12% seen once. V dropped 3 bases and J dropped 4 bases, with 14 bases sitting between them. Germline V gives CDR1 LGHNA, CDR2 YNFKEQ. The CDR3 is 15 amino acids. Turning to this clonotype: Its matching antigen is unknown.

The sequenced sample consisted of memory (CD45RO+) T cells sorted from blood. The gene calls are TRBV4-2 and TRBJ2-3; D is possibly TRBD1 (6 bases). The sequence was collected from a woman aged 18-29 years in good health. CDR3 DNA sequence: TGTGCCAGCAGCCAGCAACAGGGTGGGCCAGATACGCAGTATTTT. Protein product: CASSQQQGGPDTQYF.